Presented here are 27 T cell receptor beta chains from one specimen sequenced in a study of blood T cell repertoires in COVID-19. Assay: immunoSEQ multiplex PCR; the TCRdb copy retains only in-frame clones and omits some. This table holds about 81,000 clones, over 75% found once. The sample consisted of peripheral blood. Receptors were obtained from a woman in her seventies with acute or convalescent COVID-19.

V is TRBV5-6 and J is TRBJ2-1, with D tentatively TRBD2 (5 bases). Deletions cut 2 bases from V and 0 bases from J, with 9 bases between. CDR1 and CDR2 (germline): SGHDT, YYEEEE. The CDR3 consists of 15 residues. In nucleotides, the CDR3 is TGTGCCAGCAGCTTTTCAGGAGGCTCCTACAATGAGCAGTTCTTC. Translation gives CASSFSGGSYNEQFF.

The V gene is TRBV7-9, the J gene TRBJ1-1; TRBD1 is a possible D gene (6 bases). The germline gives CDR1 SEHNR, CDR2 FQNEAQ (reference sequence). V was shortened by 2 bases and J by 1 base, with 11 bases between the two germline ends. The CDR3 covers 15 residues. The CDR3 nucleotides are TGTGCCAGCAGCTTATCGGGCAGGGGGAACACTGAAGCTTTCTTT. Its protein product is CASSLSGRGNTEAFF.

This chain joins TRBV19 and TRBJ2-1; 8 nucleotides align to TRBD2. The V segment lost 4 bases and the J segment 2 bases; nucleotides outside the gene matches: 4. The V gene's germline CDR1 is LNHDA and CDR2 SQIVND (reference sequence). The CDR3 contains 15 residues. CDR3 bases: TGTGCCAGTAGTACCTCGGGGGGGCCCTACAATGAGCAGTTCTTC. Protein product: CASSTSGGPYNEQFF.

The chain joins TRBV5-1 to TRBJ1-1; TRBD1 is a possible D gene (5 bases). The CDR3 runs to 13 residues. Germline V gives CDR1 SGHRS, CDR2 YFSETQ. V was shortened by 4 bases and J by 8 bases, with 15 bases between the two germline ends. CDR3 nucleotides: TGCGCCAGCAGCCGGGACTCAAGTCGGGAAGCTTTCTTT. Protein product: CASSRDSSREAFF.

The chain links TRBV30 to TRBJ2-3; D gene ambiguous. V lost 8 bases and J 2 bases, leaving 14 bases between the germline ends. The CDR3 has 13 residues. Germline V gives CDR1 GTSNPN, CDR2 SVGIG (reference sequence). CDR3 protein: CAGTVTYTDTQYF. Here the CDR3 DNA reads TGTGCCGGTACAGTTACTTACACAGATACGCAGTATTTT.

This chain joins TRBV27 and TRBJ2-5; TRBD2 aligns across 9 bases. The germline CDR1 and CDR2 sequences are MNHEY and SMNVEV (reference sequence). V lost 5 bases and J lost 5; bases outside the gene matches: 9. The CDR3 totals 15 residues. The CDR3: CASSPRTSAVETQYF. The CDR3 region has the DNA TGTGCCAGCAGTCCCCGGACTAGCGCGGTGGAGACCCAGTACTTC.

CDR3 protein: CSASRPGTEAFF. CDR3 coding DNA: TGCAGCGCTAGTCGGCCAGGGACTGAAGCTTTCTTT. The rearrangement links TRBV29-1 to TRBJ1-1, with D possibly being TRBD1 (5 bases). Trimming removed 7 bases at V and 5 bases at J, with 14 bases between. Germline V gene data show CDR1 as SQVTM and CDR2 as ANQGSEA. The CDR3 runs to 12 residues.

The chain recombines TRBV7-7 with TRBJ2-3; no definite D call. CDR3 length: 13 amino acids. Germline lookup yields CDR1 SSHAT and CDR2 FNYEAQ (reference sequence). V gave up 5 bases and J gave up 0 bases, with 6 bases separating them. CDR3 nucleotide sequence: TGTGCCAGCAGCCCCACTAGCACAGATACGCAGTATTTT. It translates to CASSPTSTDTQYF.

This clone showed up just a few times. The chain is built from TRBV11-2 and TRBJ1-6; no clear D gene. V lost 5 bases, J lost 9 bases, and 5 bases lay in between. The CDR3 runs to 11 residues. Germline-derived CDR1 and CDR2 are SGHAT and FQNNGV. The CDR3 is CASSHVSPLHF. The CDR3, as DNA: TGTGCCAGCAGCCATGTTTCACCCCTCCACTTT. Full variable domain (remainder filled in from reference TRBV11-2 and TRBJ1-6): EAGVAQSPRYKIIEKRQSVAFWCNPISGHATLYWYQQILGQGPKLLIQFQNNGVVDDSQLPKDRFSAERLKGVDSTLKIQPAKLEDSAVYLCASSHVSPLHFGNGTRLTVT.

This chain connects TRBV7-6 to TRBJ2-3, with 10 positions matching TRBD2. CDR3 size: 15 residues. V shed 5 bases and J 0 bases; nucleotides not matched to a gene: 2. Per the germline V gene, CDR1 is SGHVS and CDR2 is FNYEAQ. The DNA of the CDR3 is TGTGCCAGCAGCGGACTAGCGGCTAGCACAGATACGCAGTATTTT. The encoded protein is CASSGLAASTDTQYF.

The rearrangement uses TRBV6-5 and TRBJ2-5, with TRBD2 matching 7 bases. CDR1 is MNHEY, CDR2 SVGAGI, per germline. The trim removed 0 bases at V and 2 bases at J, leaving 6 bases unmatched. This CDR3 spans 16 amino acids. This CDR3 is CASSYSTGRGQETQYF. CDR3 nucleotides: TGTGCCAGCAGTTACTCGACCGGGCGGGGGCAAGAGACCCAGTACTTC.

The rearrangement uses TRBV23-1 and TRBJ2-7; D unclear. TRBV23-1 is known as an ORF, though its function is uncertain. CDR3 length: 12 amino acids. Trimming left V 2 bases short and J 4 bases short, with 6 bases between. The CDR3 DNA follows: TGCGCCAGCAGTCAAATCAGTTACGAGCAGTACGTC. Amino acids: CASSQISYEQYV.

This chain uses TRBV5-1 with TRBJ1-4, with D unclear. This CDR3 contains 15 residues. CDR1 and CDR2 (germline): SGHRS, YFSETQ. Trimming removed 0 bases from V and 5 bases from J, with 11 bases in between. The DNA for the CDR3 is TGCGCCAGCAGCTTGGCCGGGGTCCGGAATGAAAAACTGTTTTTT. Its translation is CASSLAGVRNEKLFF.

The chain links TRBV5-1 to TRBJ1-2, with no clear D. The CDR3 has 12 residues. Germline V lookup: CDR1 SGHRS, CDR2 YFSETQ. V was shortened by 4 bases and J by 7 bases, with 11 bases between the two germline ends. The CDR3 DNA is TGCGCCAGCAGCCTAGAGGGTGGTGGCTACACCTTC. This gives the protein CASSLEGGGYTF.

This rearrangement joins TRBV29-1 to TRBJ1-2, with 10 nucleotides matching TRBD1. V lost 5 bases, J lost 7 bases, and 7 bases stayed unmatched. The CDR3 runs to 13 residues. From germline, CDR1 is SQVTM and CDR2 ANQGSEA. The DNA for the CDR3 is TGCAGCGTTTTGCGACAGGGGGCTGTTGGCTACACCTTC. It specifies CSVLRQGAVGYTF.

The chain recombines TRBV6-2 or TRBV6-3 with TRBJ2-1, with D maybe TRBD2 (6 bases). This CDR3 contains 13 residues. V lost 6 bases and J lost 7, with 13 bases in between. CDR1 and CDR2 (germline): MNHEY, SVGEGT. CDR3 protein: CASSGEERNEQFF. DNA for the CDR3: TGTGCCAGCAGCGGGGAGGAGAGGAATGAGCAGTTCTTC.

The chain carries TRBV28 and TRBJ1-2, with 12 bases aligning to TRBD1. V shed 5 bases, J shed 4 bases, and the junction held 11 bases outside the gene matches. The CDR3 extends over 17 amino acids. CDR1 MDHEN and CDR2 SYDVKM come from the germline V gene. This CDR3 reads CASSPPGQGAGIYGYTF. CDR3 in DNA: TGTGCCAGCAGTCCGCCGGGACAGGGGGCAGGTATCTATGGCTACACCTTC.

J is TRBJ2-2 and V is TRBV19; D is unclear. The CDR3 runs to 15 residues. The germline V gene encodes CDR1 LNHDA and CDR2 SQIVND (reference sequence). Trimming removed 7 bases from V and 6 bases from J, with 18 bases in between. This chain's CDR3 is CASIPVHALSGELFF. CDR3 sequence (DNA): TGTGCCAGTATACCGGTTCACGCGCTGTCCGGGGAGCTGTTTTTT.

The sample holds one count of this clone. V gene TRBV18 combines with J gene TRBJ2-5; 8 bases are a match to TRBD1. CDR3 size: 16 residues. Germline lookup yields CDR1 KGHSH and CDR2 LQKENI. V lost 6 bases to trimming and J lost 0 bases; unmatched junction nucleotides: 9. The CDR3: CASSFPRTGYQETQYF. In DNA, the CDR3 is TGTGCCAGCTCTTTCCCTCGGACAGGGTACCAAGAGACCCAGTACTTC.

V and J are TRBV25-1 and TRBJ2-5, with D hard to call. The CDR3 is made up of 14 amino acids. V dropped 1 base and J dropped 1 base, with 7 bases sitting between them. Germline loops: CDR1 MGHDK, CDR2 SYGVNS. The CDR3 reads CASSESFRQETQYF. The CDR3 DNA reads TGTGCCAGCAGTGAATCCTTTCGCCAAGAGACCCAGTACTTC. Drawing the rest from reference TRBV25-1 and TRBJ2-5, the complete variable domain is EADIYQTPRYLVIGTGKKITLECSQTMGHDKMYWYQQDPGMELHLIHYSYGVNSTEKGDLSSESTVSRIRTEHFPLTLESARPSHTSQYLCASSESFRQETQYFGPGTRLLVL.

The chain employs TRBV10-1 and TRBJ1-1; D perhaps matches TRBD1 (5 bases). V lost 9 bases to trimming and J lost 0 bases, with 11 bases between them. CDR1 is WNHNN and CDR2 is SYGVQD in the germline V gene (reference sequence). The CDR3 loop spans 13 amino acids. The CDR3 nucleotides read TGCGCCAGTAGACAGTCATTGAACACTGAAGCTTTCTTT. Its translation: CASRQSLNTEAFF.

J is TRBJ2-1 and V is TRBV19, with TRBD2 matching over 9 bases. Germline CDR1 and CDR2: LNHDA and SQIVND (reference sequence). The CDR3 loop spans 15 amino acids. V shed 6 bases and J 3 bases; nucleotides not matched to a gene: 6. This CDR3 reads CASSRRAGGYNEQFF. In DNA, the CDR3 is TGTGCCAGTAGCCGTCGAGCGGGAGGCTACAATGAGCAGTTCTTC.

The CDR3 nucleotides read TGTGCCAGCAGTTACTACAGGGGCGGCACTGAAGCTTTCTTT. Encoded protein: CASSYYRGGTEAFF. The rearrangement links TRBV6-5 to TRBJ1-1, with 7 bases lining up with TRBD1. Germline loops: CDR1 MNHEY, CDR2 SVGAGI. The CDR3 is 14 amino acids. The junction had 3 bases not matched to a gene; V was cut back by 1 base and J by 4 bases.

CDR3 sequence (DNA): TGCGCCAGCAGCCTACCGGGGGTTCACTATGGCTACACCTTC. Protein: CASSLPGVHYGYTF. This chain connects TRBV5-1 to TRBJ1-2; TRBD1 might be the D (5 bases). V lost 4 bases, J lost 3 bases, and 13 bases lay in between. The length of the CDR3 is 14 residues. The V gene's germline CDR1 is SGHRS and CDR2 YFSETQ.

This clone was seen once. The gene calls are TRBV6-1 and TRBJ2-2; D not resolved. CDR3 length: 15 residues. V lost 0 bases and J lost 1, with 6 bases in between. The germline V gene encodes CDR1 MNHNS and CDR2 SASEGT. The chain's CDR3 is CASSEAVLNTGELFF. In DNA, the CDR3 is TGTGCCAGCAGTGAAGCCGTACTGAACACCGGGGAGCTGTTTTTT.

The chain employs TRBV18 and TRBJ1-5, with 7 bases that match TRBD1. Germline assignment: CDR1 KGHSH and CDR2 LQKENI. The CDR3 loop spans 15 amino acids. Trimming removed 3 bases from V and 5 bases from J; junction bases left unmatched: 7. The CDR3 here is CASSPSGGLDQPQHF. In nucleotides, the CDR3 is TGTGCCAGCTCACCGTCAGGGGGTTTAGATCAGCCCCAGCATTTT.

CDR3 sequence reads: CASSYSPAGSGGQYF. The CDR3 DNA reads TGTGCCAGCAGTTACTCCCCGGCTGGTAGCGGGGGGCAGTATTTT. The chain is built from TRBV6-5 and TRBJ2-3, with 9 bases identical to TRBD2. The germline V gene encodes CDR1 MNHEY and CDR2 SVGAGI. The junction had 9 bases not matched to a gene; V was cut back by 0 bases and J by 11 bases. The CDR3 runs 15 residues.